Sequencing of this T cell receptor (beta chain) was carried out in a study of cytomegalovirus exposure and HLA in healthy donors. Study overall: Earlier, approximately 110 million unique TCR beta sequences were recovered from approximately 200 million T cells by an analysis.

Germline V gives CDR1 KGHSH, CDR2 LQKENI. V lost 3 bases, J lost 5 bases, and 14 bases lay in between. This CDR3 is built from 14 residues. To note about this clone: What it recognizes is unknown.

Study results and caveats: Among TCR beta chains of equal frequency, HLA-associated ones were more clonally expanded in a later analysis. Most observed TCR sequences were rare, whereas some public TCRs were detected in many donors. A highly shared variant cluster was judged a likely technical artifact.

The study ran its PCR with 60 Vbeta and 13 Jbeta primers. Method: immunoSEQ multiplex PCR; TCRdb's copy keeps in-frame clones and lacks some. In the table there are 150,000 or so clones, about 85% of which are singletons. The genes are TRBV18 and TRBJ2-7; a weak D match, TRBD1 (6 bases). Input material: PBMCs. This sequence was found in a man between 18 and 29 years old in good health and CMV-seronegative. The CDR3 DNA is TGTGCCAGCTCACCGCAGGGGATCCGTGACGAGCAGTACTTC. Amino acid sequence: CASSPQGIRDEQYF.